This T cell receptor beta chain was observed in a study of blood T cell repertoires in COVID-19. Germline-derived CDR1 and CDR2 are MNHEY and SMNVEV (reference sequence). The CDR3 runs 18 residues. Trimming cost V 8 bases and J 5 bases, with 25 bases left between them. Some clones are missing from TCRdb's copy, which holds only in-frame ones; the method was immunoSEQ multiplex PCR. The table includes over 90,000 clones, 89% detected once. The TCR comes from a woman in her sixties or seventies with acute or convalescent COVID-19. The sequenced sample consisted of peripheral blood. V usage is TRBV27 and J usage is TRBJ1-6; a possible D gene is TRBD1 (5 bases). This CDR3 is CASAPTWRGQRHNSPLHF. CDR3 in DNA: TGTGCCAGCGCCCCCACCTGGCGAGGACAACGCCATAATTCACCCCTCCACTTT.